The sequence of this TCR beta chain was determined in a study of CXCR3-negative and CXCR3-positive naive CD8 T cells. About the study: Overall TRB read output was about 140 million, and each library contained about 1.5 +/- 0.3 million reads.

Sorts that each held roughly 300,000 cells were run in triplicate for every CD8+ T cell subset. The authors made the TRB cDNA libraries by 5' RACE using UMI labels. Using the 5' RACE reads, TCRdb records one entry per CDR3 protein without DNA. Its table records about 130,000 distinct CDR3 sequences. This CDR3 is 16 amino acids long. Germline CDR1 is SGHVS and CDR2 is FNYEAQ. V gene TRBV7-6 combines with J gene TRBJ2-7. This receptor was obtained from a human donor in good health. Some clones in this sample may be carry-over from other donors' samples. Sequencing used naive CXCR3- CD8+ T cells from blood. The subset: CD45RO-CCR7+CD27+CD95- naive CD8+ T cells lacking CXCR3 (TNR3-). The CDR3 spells CASSLWIASEYYEQYF.